This T cell receptor beta chain originates from a study of identifying expanded T cells in peripheral blood. Sequenced by immunoSEQ multiplex PCR; TCRdb stores in-frame clones only, minus some. Found here are around 91,000 clones, approximately 89% of them singletons; the top ten hold 4% to 4.5%. The CDR3 consists of 16 residues. Germline trimming cut 2 bases from V and 8 bases from J; bases unmatched to any gene: 14. Germline values: CDR1 SEHNR, CDR2 FQNEAQ (reference sequence). The sequenced material came from blood. This TCR derives from a person aged 18-70 years in good health. The chain is built from TRBV7-9 and TRBJ1-2; TRBD1 matches at 7 bases. CDR3 amino acids: CASSLTSARGLGGYTF. CDR3 bases: TGTGCCAGCAGCTTAACGTCGGCCAGGGGGTTAGGCGGCTACACCTTC.